This T cell receptor beta chain was captured by sequencing in a study of T cell repertoires in cytomegalovirus infection. In the study overall: CMV epitopes, recently identified HLA-C-restricted and well-studied HLA-B-restricted, were used. CMV infection plus the matching HLA type was flagged by public TCR beta signatures. Study-level results: HLA-C-restricted CMV clonotypes gave the most frequent clonotype in two of eight donors.

TCRdb reprocessed the reads with MiXCR, giving one entry per CDR3 protein. The profile shows 750,000 to 950,000 distinct CDR3 sequences, roughly 28% of them singletons. In regard to this clonotype: What it recognizes is unknown.

The sequence came from a human donor in good health (CMV status not recorded). Some clones in this sample may be carry-over from other donors' samples. Source: cultured CD8+ T cells from PBMCs, taken from culture after CMV antigen stimulation.

The CDR3 DNA is TGTGCTAGTGGTTTTTCCACGGACAGGGAAGACACCGGGGAGCTGTTTTTT. Translation: CASGFSTDREDTGELFF. V gene TRBV12-5 combines with J gene TRBJ2-2; 8 bases align to TRBD1. V trimming: 3 bases; J trimming: 3 bases; junction bases outside the gene matches: 9. The germline V gene has CDR1 LGHNT and CDR2 FRNRAP. The CDR3 has 17 residues.